Listed below are T cell receptor beta chains from one sample, sequenced in a study of blood T cell repertoires in COVID-19. Only in-frame clones appear in the TCRdb table, and some are missing; sequencing was by immunoSEQ multiplex PCR. The sample includes some 18,000 clones, approximately 90% of them seen just once. Specimen: peripheral blood. These receptors all stem from a human donor in a cohort sampled during active COVID-19. Each CDR3 is given with its conserved first and last residue. Fields, in order: clone size, V gene, D gene, J gene, CDR3 DNA, CDR3 protein. The D gene is left open where the match is weak. The listing skips clone size in some rows; elsewhere it reads once, few, many or a size class.

clone size: NA; V gene: TRBV11-2; D gene: NA; J gene: TRBJ2-5; CDR3 DNA: TGTGCCAGCAGAATGGTGGGAGGCTCGTACCAAGAGACCCAGTACTTC; CDR3 protein: CASRMVGGSYQETQYF
clone size: NA; V gene: TRBV7-2; D gene: TRBD1; J gene: TRBJ2-6; CDR3 DNA: TGTGCCAGCAGCCCATCAGGCAGGGGGCCCCTCGGGGCCAACGTCCTGACTTTC; CDR3 protein: CASSPSGRGPLGANVLTF
clone size: NA; V gene: TRBV3-1/TRBV3-2; D gene: NA; J gene: TRBJ1-5; CDR3 DNA: TGTGCCAGCAGCCAAGATAGTATAACCTCTCAGCCCCAGCATTTT; CDR3 protein: CASSQDSITSQPQHF
clone size: few; V gene: TRBV14; D gene: NA; J gene: TRBJ2-5; CDR3 DNA: TGTGCCAGCAGCCAAGTTTCGGGATGGACCCAGTACTTC; CDR3 protein: CASSQVSGWTQYF
clone size: few; V gene: TRBV6-4; D gene: NA; J gene: TRBJ2-1; CDR3 DNA: TGTGCCAGCAGAGGCGGGAAGGGGGCTCACAATGAGCAGTTCTTC; CDR3 protein: CASRGGKGAHNEQFF
clone size: NA; V gene: TRBV18; D gene: NA; J gene: TRBJ2-5; CDR3 DNA: TGTGCCAGCTCACGGATAACCGGGGGAGAGTACCAAGAGACCCAGTACTTC; CDR3 protein: CASSRITGGEYQETQYF
clone size: NA; V gene: TRBV2; D gene: NA; J gene: TRBJ2-7; CDR3 DNA: TGTGCCAGCAGTGAGAGCAATGGAGGCTGTCAGTACTTC; CDR3 protein: CASSESNGGCQYF
clone size: NA; V gene: TRBV5-4; D gene: NA; J gene: TRBJ2-7; CDR3 DNA: TGTGCCAGCAGTCAAATGACAGGCCCCAAGTACGAGCAGTACTTC; CDR3 protein: CASSQMTGPKYEQYF
clone size: NA; V gene: TRBV6-5; D gene: TRBD1; J gene: TRBJ1-1; CDR3 DNA: TGTGCCAGTTCGACAGGGTTGCACACTGAAGCTTTCTTT; CDR3 protein: CASSTGLHTEAFF
clone size: NA; V gene: TRBV6-2/TRBV6-3; D gene: TRBD1; J gene: TRBJ1-5; CDR3 DNA: TGTGCCAGCAGCTGGACAGGGGTGATGGATCAGCCCCAGCATTTT; CDR3 protein: CASSWTGVMDQPQHF
clone size: NA; V gene: TRBV19; D gene: NA; J gene: TRBJ2-2; CDR3 DNA: TGTGCCACACCCCGGGGGAACACCGGGGAGCTGTTTTTT; CDR3 protein: CATPRGNTGELFF
clone size: NA; V gene: TRBV28; D gene: TRBD1; J gene: TRBJ1-5; CDR3 DNA: TGTGCCAGCAGTCTAACAGGGGGCGCCAATCAGCCCCAGCATTTT; CDR3 protein: CASSLTGGANQPQHF
clone size: NA; V gene: TRBV5-4; D gene: TRBD1; J gene: TRBJ1-1; CDR3 DNA: TGTGCCAGCAGCCGGACAGGGGTTGACACTGAAGCTTTCTTT; CDR3 protein: CASSRTGVDTEAFF
clone size: NA; V gene: TRBV7-9; D gene: TRBD2; J gene: TRBJ2-5; CDR3 DNA: TGTGCCAGCAAAACTGACGGGGGGGCCCAGGAGACCCAGTACTTC; CDR3 protein: CASKTDGGAQETQYF
clone size: NA; V gene: TRBV28; D gene: TRBD1; J gene: TRBJ1-3; CDR3 DNA: TGTGCCAGCAGTTTACTCTTGGGGACAGCTGGAAACACCATATATTTT; CDR3 protein: CASSLLLGTAGNTIYF
clone size: NA; V gene: TRBV5-1; D gene: TRBD1; J gene: TRBJ2-2; CDR3 DNA: TGCGCCAGCAGACGCCGGGGACAGGGGGCCGGCACCGGGGAGCTGTTTTTT; CDR3 protein: CASRRRGQGAGTGELFF
clone size: NA; V gene: TRBV9; D gene: NA; J gene: TRBJ2-4; CDR3 DNA: TGTGCCAGCAGCGTAGGAGGGGGAAAAAACATTCAGTACTTC; CDR3 protein: CASSVGGGKNIQYF
clone size: NA; V gene: TRBV19; D gene: NA; J gene: TRBJ2-6; CDR3 DNA: TGTGCCAGTAGTATCCCGGGGGTCCCTGGGGCCAACGTCCTGACTTTC; CDR3 protein: CASSIPGVPGANVLTF
clone size: NA; V gene: TRBV4-2; D gene: NA; J gene: TRBJ1-3; CDR3 DNA: TGTGCCAGCAGCCAAGGCGCCCAGGTTTCCTCTGGAAACACCATATATTTT; CDR3 protein: CASSQGAQVSSGNTIYF
clone size: NA; V gene: TRBV27; D gene: NA; J gene: TRBJ2-7; CDR3 DNA: TGTGCCAGCAGTTTATCGGCCACTAGCTACGAGCAGTACTTC; CDR3 protein: CASSLSATSYEQYF
clone size: NA; V gene: TRBV28; D gene: TRBD2; J gene: TRBJ2-3; CDR3 DNA: TGTGCCAGCAGTCTACTGACTAGCGGGGCGAATACGCAGTATTTT; CDR3 protein: CASSLLTSGANTQYF
clone size: NA; V gene: TRBV19; D gene: TRBD2; J gene: TRBJ2-3; CDR3 DNA: TGTGCCAGTAGTATAGTCCTAGCGGGGGGATCAGATACGCAGTATTTT; CDR3 protein: CASSIVLAGGSDTQYF
clone size: NA; V gene: TRBV19; D gene: TRBD1; J gene: TRBJ2-5; CDR3 DNA: TGTGCCAGTAGTCCGGGGACAGGGGTCATGGAGACCCAGTACTTC; CDR3 protein: CASSPGTGVMETQYF